This T cell receptor (beta chain) was sequenced during a study of T cells in Graves' hyperthyroidism and ophthalmopathy. The overall study: Peripheral blood was drawn at first diagnosis, prior to all treatment.

There were TCR beta CDR3 regions amplified from RNA transcripts. The HTBI primer set was used in a first-round RT-PCR of the TCR CDR3. MiXCR, run by TCRdb on the multiplex PCR reads, gives a single entry per CDR3 protein. Of about 640,000 distinct CDR3 sequences in the sample, less than 25% were seen once. The V gene end was trimmed by 4 bases and the J gene end by 7 bases; junction bases not matched to a gene: 9. Looked up from germline, CDR1 is GTSNPN and CDR2 is SVGIG (reference sequence). This CDR3 contains 15 residues. In making diagnoses, clinical symptoms, serum thyroxine and TRAb, thyroid ultrasound and orbital computed tomography were all used.

The origin of this receptor is a man aged 25 to 40 with Graves' ophthalmopathy. Material: blood. The genes are TRBV30 and TRBJ1-5; 11 bases map to TRBD1. CDR3 residues: CAWTLGQGAWQPQHF. In DNA form, the CDR3 reads TGTGCCTGGACCCTCGGACAGGGGGCATGGCAGCCCCAGCATTTT.